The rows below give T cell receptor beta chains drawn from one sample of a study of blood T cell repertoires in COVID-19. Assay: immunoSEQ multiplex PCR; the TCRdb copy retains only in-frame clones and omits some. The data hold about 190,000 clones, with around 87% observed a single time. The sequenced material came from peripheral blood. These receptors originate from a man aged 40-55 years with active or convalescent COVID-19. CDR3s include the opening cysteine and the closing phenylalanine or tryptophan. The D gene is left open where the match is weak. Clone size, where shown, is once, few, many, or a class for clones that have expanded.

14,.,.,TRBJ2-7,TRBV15,CATSREGRGSEQYF,TGTGCCACCAGCAGAGAGGGTCGGGGGAGCGAGCAGTACTTC
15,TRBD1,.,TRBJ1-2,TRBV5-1,CASSLESDRGYGYTF,TGCGCCAGCAGCCTCGAATCGGACAGGGGCTATGGCTACACCTTC
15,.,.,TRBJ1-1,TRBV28,CASILFRQVNTEAFF,TGTGCCAGCATTTTATTTCGACAGGTGAACACTGAAGCTTTCTTT
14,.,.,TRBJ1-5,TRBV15,CATSPQGWNQPQHF,TGTGCCACCAGCCCCCAGGGGTGGAATCAGCCCCAGCATTTT
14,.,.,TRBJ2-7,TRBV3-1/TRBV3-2,CASSQSSISYEQYF,TGTGCCAGCAGCCAAAGCTCGATTTCCTACGAGCAGTACTTC
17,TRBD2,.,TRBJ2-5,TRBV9,CASSSRTSGGPGGTQYF,TGTGCCAGCAGCTCCAGGACTAGCGGGGGCCCGGGTGGGACCCAGTACTTC
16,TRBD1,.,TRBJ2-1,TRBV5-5,CASSLFPGQAYNEQFF,TGTGCCAGCAGCTTGTTTCCGGGACAGGCCTACAATGAGCAGTTCTTC
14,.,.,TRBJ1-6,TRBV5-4,CASSLLQVDSPLHF,TGTGCCAGCAGCTTGCTACAGGTGGATTCACCCCTCCACTTT
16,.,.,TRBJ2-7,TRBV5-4,CASSHITGADYYEQYF,TGTGCCAGCAGTCATATTACAGGGGCGGACTACTACGAGCAGTACTTC
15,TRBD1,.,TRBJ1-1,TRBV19,CASSSPRDSNTEAFF,TGTGCCAGTAGTTCTCCACGGGACAGCAACACTGAAGCTTTCTTT
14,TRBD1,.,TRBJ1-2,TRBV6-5,CASRGQGQVGGYTF,TGTGCCAGCAGGGGACAGGGACAGGTCGGAGGCTACACCTTC
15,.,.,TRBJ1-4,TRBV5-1,CASSFQQGPNEKLFF,TGCGCCAGCAGCTTTCAACAGGGTCCTAATGAAAAACTGTTTTTT
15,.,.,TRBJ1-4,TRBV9,CASSVEGGLNEKLFF,TGTGCCAGCAGCGTAGAAGGAGGGTTGAACGAAAAACTGTTTTTT
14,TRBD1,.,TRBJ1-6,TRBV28,CASSPGTVPSPLHF,TGTGCCAGCAGTCCCGGGACAGTACCTTCACCCCTCCACTTT
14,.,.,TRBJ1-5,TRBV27,CASSNSGVNQPQHF,TGTGCCAGCAGTAATTCAGGGGTTAATCAGCCCCAGCATTTT
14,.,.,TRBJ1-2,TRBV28,CASSSGHPLYGYTF,TGTGCCAGCAGTTCGGGACATCCCCTCTATGGCTACACCTTC
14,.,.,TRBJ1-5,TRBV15,CATSRGGGGQPQHF,TGTGCCACCAGCAGAGGGGGGGGAGGCCAGCCCCAGCATTTT
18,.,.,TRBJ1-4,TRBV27,CASSSAGTRSTTNEKLFF,TGTGCCAGCAGTTCCGCCGGGACAAGGAGCACAACTAATGAAAAACTGTTTTTT
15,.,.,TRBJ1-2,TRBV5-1,CASSLTALSNYGYTF,TGCGCCAGCAGCTTGACAGCTCTTTCTAACTATGGCTACACCTTC
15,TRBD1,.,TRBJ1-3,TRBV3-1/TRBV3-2,CASSPLTGDGNTIYF,TGTGCCAGCAGCCCCCTCACAGGGGATGGAAACACCATATATTTT
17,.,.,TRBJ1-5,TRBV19,CASSIETVYVGNQPQHF,TGTGCCAGTAGTATAGAAACGGTCTACGTAGGCAATCAGCCCCAGCATTTT
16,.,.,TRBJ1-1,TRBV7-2,CASSLAGGGGRTEAFF,TGTGCCAGCAGCTTAGCTGGTGGCGGCGGGCGCACTGAAGCTTTCTTT
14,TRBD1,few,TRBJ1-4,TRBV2,CASSQGATNEKLFF,TGTGCCAGCTCACAGGGGGCAACTAATGAAAAACTGTTTTTT
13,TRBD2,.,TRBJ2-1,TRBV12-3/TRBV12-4,CASTGGGTNEQFF,TGTGCCAGCACCGGCGGGGGGACCAATGAGCAGTTCTTC
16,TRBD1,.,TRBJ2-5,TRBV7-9,CASSSPDRGPEETQYF,TGTGCCAGCAGCTCACCAGACAGGGGGCCCGAAGAGACCCAGTACTTC
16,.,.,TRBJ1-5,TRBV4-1,CASRFGTPLLDQPQHF,TGCGCCAGCAGGTTCGGGACTCCCTTACTGGATCAGCCCCAGCATTTT
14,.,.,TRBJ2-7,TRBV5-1,CASSLATHSYEQYF,TGCGCCAGCAGCTTGGCCACACACTCCTACGAGCAGTACTTC
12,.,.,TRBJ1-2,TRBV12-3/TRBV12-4,CASRTGLLDYTF,TGTGCCAGCAGAACAGGTCTATTAGACTACACCTTC
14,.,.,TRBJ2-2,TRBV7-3,CASSPGPSPGELFF,TGTGCCAGCAGTCCTGGGCCATCCCCCGGGGAGCTGTTTTTT
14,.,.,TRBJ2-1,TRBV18,CASSPESSYNEQFF,TGTGCCAGCTCACCAGAGAGCTCCTACAATGAGCAGTTCTTC
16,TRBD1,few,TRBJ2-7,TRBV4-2,CASSQAPGTGNREQYF,TGTGCCAGCAGCCAAGCTCCCGGGACAGGGAACCGCGAGCAGTACTTC
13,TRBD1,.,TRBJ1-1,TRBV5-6,CASSWDRNTEAFF,TGTGCCAGCAGCTGGGACAGGAACACTGAAGCTTTCTTT
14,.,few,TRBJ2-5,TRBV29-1,CSVELHYPQETQYF,TGCAGCGTTGAGTTACATTATCCCCAAGAGACCCAGTACTTC
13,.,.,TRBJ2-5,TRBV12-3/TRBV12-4,CASSFRGAETQYF,TGTGCCAGCAGTTTCAGGGGAGCAGAGACCCAGTACTTC
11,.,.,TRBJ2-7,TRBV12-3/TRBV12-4,CASGQSYEQYF,TGTGCCAGCGGACAGTCCTACGAGCAGTACTTC
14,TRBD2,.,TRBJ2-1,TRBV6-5,CASNIYPSGNEQFF,TGTGCCAGCAACATATACCCTAGCGGCAATGAGCAGTTCTTC
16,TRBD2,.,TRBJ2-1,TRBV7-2,CASSKQAGVGYNEQFF,TGTGCCAGCAGCAAACAAGCGGGGGTCGGCTACAATGAGCAGTTCTTC
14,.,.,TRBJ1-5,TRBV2,CASSGGLGLQPQHF,TGTGCCAGCAGTGGCGGCCTAGGACTTCAGCCCCAGCATTTT